The clone carrying this TCR beta chain was counted between two and nine times. Its target is not known. From germline, CDR1 is SEHNR and CDR2 FQNEAQ (reference sequence). Deletions cut 4 bases from V and 5 bases from J, with 7 bases between. The CDR3 sequence is 12 residues long. All of the isolated RNA was reverse transcribed, so expressed TCRB transcripts were sequenced. Assay: immunoSEQ multiplex PCR; the TCRdb copy retains only in-frame clones and omits some. This table has some 110,000 clones, over 15% appearing once. This entry comes from a study of beta chain features in type 1 diabetes. Study as a whole: Sorted cells, 107,917,701 in number, were examined across all samples. Overall study results and limits: In every one of the four CD4+ subsets, TCRB CDR3s were moderately but significantly shorter in Type 1 diabetes patients.

The source is a man between 25 and 39 years old with type 1 diabetes. Sample: central memory CD4+ T cells from blood. The rearrangement joins TRBV7-9 to TRBJ2-3; D is uncertain. CDR3 amino acids: CASSSYGDTQYF. CDR3 sequence (DNA): TGTGCCAGCAGCTCCTACGGAGATACGCAGTATTTT. Looking up the rest from reference TRBV7-9 and TRBJ2-3 gives the full variable domain: DTGVSQNPRHKITKRGQNVTFRCDPISEHNRLYWYRQTLGQGPEFLTYFQNEAQLEKSRLLSDRFSAERPKGSFSTLEIQRTEQGDSAMYLCASSSYGDTQYFGPGTRLTVL.